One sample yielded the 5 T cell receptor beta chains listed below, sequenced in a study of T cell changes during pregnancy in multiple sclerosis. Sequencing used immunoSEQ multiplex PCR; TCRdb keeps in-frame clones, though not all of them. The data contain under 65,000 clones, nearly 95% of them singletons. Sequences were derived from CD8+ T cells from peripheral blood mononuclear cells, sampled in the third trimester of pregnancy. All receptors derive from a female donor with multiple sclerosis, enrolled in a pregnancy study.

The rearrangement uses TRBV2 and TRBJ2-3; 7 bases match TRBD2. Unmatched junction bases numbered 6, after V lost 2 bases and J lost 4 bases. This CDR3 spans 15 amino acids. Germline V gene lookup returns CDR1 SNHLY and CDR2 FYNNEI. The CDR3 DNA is TGTGCCAGCAGTGAATCTAGCGGTGGACCAGATACGCAGTATTTT. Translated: CASSESSGGPDTQYF.

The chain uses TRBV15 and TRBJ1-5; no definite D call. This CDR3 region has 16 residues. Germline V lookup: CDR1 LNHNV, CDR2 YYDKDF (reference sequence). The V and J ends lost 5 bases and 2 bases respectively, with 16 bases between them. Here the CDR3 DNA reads TGTGCCACCAGCGGTACCACCCAGGTGGGCAATCAGCCCCAGCATTTT. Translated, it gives CATSGTTQVGNQPQHF.

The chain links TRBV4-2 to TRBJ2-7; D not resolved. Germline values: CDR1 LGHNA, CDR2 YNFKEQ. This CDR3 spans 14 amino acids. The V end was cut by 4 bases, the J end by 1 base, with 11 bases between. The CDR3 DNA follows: TGTGCCAGCAGCCCCACCGAGGCTTCCTACGAGCAGTACTTC. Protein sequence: CASSPTEASYEQYF.

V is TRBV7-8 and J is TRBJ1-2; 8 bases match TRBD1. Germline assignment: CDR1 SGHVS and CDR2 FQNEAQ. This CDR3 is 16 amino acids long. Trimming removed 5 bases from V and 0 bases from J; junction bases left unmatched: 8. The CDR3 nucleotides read TGTGCCAGCAGCCCCTCGGACAGGGATGCTAACTATGGCTACACCTTC. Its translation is CASSPSDRDANYGYTF.

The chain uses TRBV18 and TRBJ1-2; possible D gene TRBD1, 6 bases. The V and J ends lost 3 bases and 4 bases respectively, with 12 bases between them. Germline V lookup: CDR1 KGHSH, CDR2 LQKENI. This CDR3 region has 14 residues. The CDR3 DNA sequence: TGTGCCAGCTCACCGCGACAGGCTCTCTATGGCTACACCTTC. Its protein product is CASSPRQALYGYTF.